Given below is one TCR beta chain in context. Germline assignment: CDR1 MNHNS and CDR2 SASEGT. V lost 6 bases and J lost 2, with 13 bases in between. The CDR3 runs 14 residues. The sample originates from a study of cytomegalovirus exposure and HLA in healthy donors. At the level of the study: Previous work identified roughly 110 million unique TCR beta sequences from around 180 million T cells.

Primers: 60 Vbeta forward and 13 Jbeta reverse. TCRdb keeps only in-frame clones here, not all; method: immunoSEQ multiplex PCR. The data contain 150,000 to 200,000 clones, roughly 83% of them singletons. The sample taken for sequencing was PBMCs. This receptor was taken from a male donor in good health and CMV-seropositive. This sequence joins TRBV6-1 and TRBJ1-1; no definite D call. Here the CDR3 DNA reads TGTGCCAGCAGCCAAACTCCCGTTAACACTGAAGCTTTCTTT. Translated: CASSQTPVNTEAFF.